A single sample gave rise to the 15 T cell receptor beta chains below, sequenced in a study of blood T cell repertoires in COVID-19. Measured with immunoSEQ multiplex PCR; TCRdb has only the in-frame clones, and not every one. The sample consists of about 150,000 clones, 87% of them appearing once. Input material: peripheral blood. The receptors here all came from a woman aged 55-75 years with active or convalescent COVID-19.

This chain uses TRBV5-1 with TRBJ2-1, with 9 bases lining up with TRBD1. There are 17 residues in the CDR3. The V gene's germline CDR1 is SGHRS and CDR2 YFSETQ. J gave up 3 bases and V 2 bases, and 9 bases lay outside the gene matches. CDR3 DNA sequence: TGCGCCAGCAGCTTAGGGCCCCCGGGACAGGGCTACAATGAGCAGTTCTTC. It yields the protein CASSLGPPGQGYNEQFF.

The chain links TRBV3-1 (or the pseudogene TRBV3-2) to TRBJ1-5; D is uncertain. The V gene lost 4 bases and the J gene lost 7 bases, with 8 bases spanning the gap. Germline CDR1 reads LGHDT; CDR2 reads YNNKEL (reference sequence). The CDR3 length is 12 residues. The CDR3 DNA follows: TGTGCCAGCAGCCGAGGGCGGCAGCCCCAGCATTTT. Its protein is CASSRGRQPQHF.

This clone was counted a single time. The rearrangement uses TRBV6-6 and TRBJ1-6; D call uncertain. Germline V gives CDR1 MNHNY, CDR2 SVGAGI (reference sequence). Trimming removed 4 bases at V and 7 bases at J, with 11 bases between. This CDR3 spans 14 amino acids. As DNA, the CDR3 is TGTGCCAGCAGTTCTTCCCCGGGGAATTCACCCCTCCACTTT. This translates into CASSSSPGNSPLHF.

The CDR3 DNA is TGTGCCAGCAGCCGGTCGGACAGGGAAGCTTTCTTT. Its translation: CASSRSDREAFF. V usage is TRBV16 and J usage is TRBJ1-1, with TRBD1 matching over 7 bases. Germline CDR1 and CDR2: KGHSY and FQNENV. Trimming cost V 4 bases and J 8 bases; bases outside gene matches: 4. The CDR3 sequence is 12 residues long.

CDR3 loop: CASSYWGGRETQYF. In DNA, the CDR3 is TGTGCCAGCAGTTACTGGGGGGGCCGGGAGACCCAGTACTTC. V usage is TRBV6-2 or TRBV6-3 and J usage is TRBJ2-5; perhaps TRBD2 as D (7 bases). There are 14 residues in the CDR3. Between the trimmed V and J ends, which lost 1 base and 5 bases, there was a span of 11 bases. Per the germline V gene, CDR1 is MNHEY and CDR2 is SVGEGT.

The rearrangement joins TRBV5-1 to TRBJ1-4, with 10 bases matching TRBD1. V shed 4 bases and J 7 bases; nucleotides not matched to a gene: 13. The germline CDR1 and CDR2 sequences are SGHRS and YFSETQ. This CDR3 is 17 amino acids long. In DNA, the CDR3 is TGCGCCAGCAGCCGACAGTCTCGACAGGGGGCAACTGAAAAACTGTTTTTT. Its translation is CASSRQSRQGATEKLFF.

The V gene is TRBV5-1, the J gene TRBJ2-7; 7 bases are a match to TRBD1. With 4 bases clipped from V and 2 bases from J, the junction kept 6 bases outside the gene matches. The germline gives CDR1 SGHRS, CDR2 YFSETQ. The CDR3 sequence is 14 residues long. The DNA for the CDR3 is TGCGCCAGCAGCCTGGGACAGTTAGCCTACGAGCAGTACTTC. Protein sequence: CASSLGQLAYEQYF.

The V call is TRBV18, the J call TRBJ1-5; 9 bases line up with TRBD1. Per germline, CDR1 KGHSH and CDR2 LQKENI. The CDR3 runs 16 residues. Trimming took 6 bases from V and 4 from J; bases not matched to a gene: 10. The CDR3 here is CASSNLTGGKNQPQHF. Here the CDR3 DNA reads TGTGCCAGCTCCAACCTGACAGGGGGAAAGAATCAGCCCCAGCATTTT.

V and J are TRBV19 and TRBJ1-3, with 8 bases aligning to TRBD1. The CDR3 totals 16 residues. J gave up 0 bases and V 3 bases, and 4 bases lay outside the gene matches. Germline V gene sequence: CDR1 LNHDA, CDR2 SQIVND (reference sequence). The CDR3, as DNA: TGTGCCAGTAGTATTCAGGGGGCCTACTCTGGAAACACCATATATTTT. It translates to CASSIQGAYSGNTIYF.

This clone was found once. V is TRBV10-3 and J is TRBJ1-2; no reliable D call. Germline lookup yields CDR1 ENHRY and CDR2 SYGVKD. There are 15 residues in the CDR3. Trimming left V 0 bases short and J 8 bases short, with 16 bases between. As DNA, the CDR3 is TGTGCCATCAGTGAGTCGGATCGTCGGGTCGGAGGCTACACCTTC. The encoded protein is CAISESDRRVGGYTF.

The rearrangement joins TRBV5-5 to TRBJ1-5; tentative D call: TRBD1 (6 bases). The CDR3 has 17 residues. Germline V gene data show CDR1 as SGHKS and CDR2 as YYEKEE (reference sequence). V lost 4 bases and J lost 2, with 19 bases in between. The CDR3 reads CASSPTGRGRGNQPQHF. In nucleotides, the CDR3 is TGTGCCAGCAGCCCGACAGGAAGGGGAAGGGGCAATCAGCCCCAGCATTTT.

The CDR3 nucleotides are TGTGCCAGCAGCTTAGGGGGCGGCAATCAGCCCCAGCATTTT. Translated, it gives CASSLGGGNQPQHF. The rearrangement uses TRBV5-4 and TRBJ1-5, with 7 bases lining up with TRBD1. The CDR3 is made up of 14 amino acids. Germline values: CDR1 SGHNT, CDR2 YYREEE (reference sequence). The V and J ends lost 2 bases and 2 bases, in that order; junction bases with no gene match: 1.

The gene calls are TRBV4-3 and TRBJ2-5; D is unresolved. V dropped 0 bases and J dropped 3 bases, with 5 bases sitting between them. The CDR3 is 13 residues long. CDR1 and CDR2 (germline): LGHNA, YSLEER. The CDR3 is CASSQDRKETQYF. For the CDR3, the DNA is TGCGCCAGCAGCCAAGACAGAAAAGAGACCCAGTACTTC.

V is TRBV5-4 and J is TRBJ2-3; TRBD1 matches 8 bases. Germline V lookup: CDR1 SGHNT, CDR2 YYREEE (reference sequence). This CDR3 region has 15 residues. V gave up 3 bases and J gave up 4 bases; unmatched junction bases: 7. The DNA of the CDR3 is TGTGCCAGCAGCTCAGGGGGCGGTTTAGCAGATACGCAGTATTTT. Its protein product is CASSSGGGLADTQYF.

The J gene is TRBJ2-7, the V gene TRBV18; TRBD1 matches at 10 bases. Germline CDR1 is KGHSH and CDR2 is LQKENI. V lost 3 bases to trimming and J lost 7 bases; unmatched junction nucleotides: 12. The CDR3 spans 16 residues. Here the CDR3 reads CASSPQTGTGAGEQYF. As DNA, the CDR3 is TGTGCCAGCTCACCTCAAACCGGGACAGGGGCTGGTGAGCAGTACTTC.